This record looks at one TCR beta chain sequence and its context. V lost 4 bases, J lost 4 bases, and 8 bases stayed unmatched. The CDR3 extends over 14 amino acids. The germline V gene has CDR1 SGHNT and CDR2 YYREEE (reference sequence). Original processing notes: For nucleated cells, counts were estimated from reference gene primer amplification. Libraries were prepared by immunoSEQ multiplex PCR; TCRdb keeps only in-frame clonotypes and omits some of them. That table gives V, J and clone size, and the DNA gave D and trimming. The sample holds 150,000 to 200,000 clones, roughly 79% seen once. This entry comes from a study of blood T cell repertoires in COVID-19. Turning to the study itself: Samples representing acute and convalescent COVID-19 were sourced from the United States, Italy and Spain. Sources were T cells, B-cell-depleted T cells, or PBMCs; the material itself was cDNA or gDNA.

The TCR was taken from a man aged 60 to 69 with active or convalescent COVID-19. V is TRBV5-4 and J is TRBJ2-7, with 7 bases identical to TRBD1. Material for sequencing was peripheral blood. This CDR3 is CASSPGGMVYEQYF. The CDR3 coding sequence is TGTGCCAGCAGCCCAGGGGGAATGGTTTACGAGCAGTACTTC.